This is a list of T cell receptor beta chains from one sample in a study of T cells in Graves' hyperthyroidism and ophthalmopathy. TCRdb re-analysed the multiplex PCR reads in MiXCR, keeping a single row per CDR3 protein. The sample includes approximately 510,000 distinct CDR3 sequences, approximately 49% seen only once; the top ten take about two fifths. The sequenced material came from peripheral blood or thyroid tissue (not recorded which). The receptors stem from an adult woman with Graves' disease, either hyperthyroidism or ophthalmopathy (not recorded which). CDR3s include the opening cysteine and the closing phenylalanine or tryptophan. D genes are given only for firm matches. Not every row has a clone size; where given, it reads once, few, many or a size class.

D gene,clone size,V gene,J gene,CDR3 protein,CDR3 DNA
NA,few,TRBV6-5,TRBJ2-7,CASSYKQNHNSYEQYF,TGTGCCAGCAGTTACAAACAAAACCATAACTCCTACGAGCAGTACTTC
NA,NA,TRBV20-1,TRBJ1-6,CSARDWDGSPLHF,TGCAGTGCTAGAGATTGGGACGGCTCACCCCTCCACTTT
NA,once,TRBV24-1,TRBJ2-5,CATSDGGGQTQYF,TGTGCCACCAGTGATGGTGGGGGGCAGACCCAGTACTTC
TRBD1,NA,TRBV20-1,TRBJ1-1,CSAATGLNTEAFF,TGCAGTGCGGCGACAGGGCTGAACACTGAAGCTTTCTTT
NA,many,TRBV5-5,TRBJ1-1,CASSGLDRTEAFF,TGTGCCAGCAGCGGACTCGACAGGACTGAAGCTTTCTTT
NA,NA,TRBV6-5,TRBJ2-5,CASSPDGPQETQYF,TGTGCCAGCAGTCCGGACGGGCCCCAAGAGACCCAGTACTTC
TRBD2,NA,TRBV5-1,TRBJ2-5,CASRDRRAGVETQYF,TGCGCCAGCAGAGATCGGAGAGCGGGAGTTGAGACCCAGTACTTC
NA,many,TRBV4-1,TRBJ2-5,CASSRGIPGDQYF,TGCGCCAGCAGCCGCGGGATCCCGGGGGACCAGTACTTC
TRBD2,NA,TRBV7-9,TRBJ2-7,CATSSGESYEQYF,TGTGCCACGTCTAGCGGGGAATCCTACGAGCAGTACTTC
NA,NA,TRBV19,TRBJ1-2,CARSPSSPHGYTF,TGTGCCCGCTCCCCGTCCAGCCCTCATGGCTACACCTTC
NA,NA,TRBV2,TRBJ2-5,CASNPSSSGETQYF,TGTGCCAGCAACCCTAGCTCGAGTGGGGAGACCCAGTACTTC
TRBD1,many,TRBV24-1,TRBJ2-7,CATSDSRTGGDEQYF,TGTGCCACCAGTGATTCCAGGACAGGGGGCGACGAGCAGTACTTC
NA,NA,TRBV20-1,TRBJ1-6,CSARGGGRSYNSPLHF,TGCAGTGCTAGAGGTGGTGGCAGAAGCTATAATTCACCCCTCCACTTT
NA,NA,TRBV5-4,TRBJ2-7,CASSLAGKHYEQYF,TGTGCCAGCAGCTTGGCGGGCAAACACTACGAGCAGTACTTC
NA,many,TRBV7-6,TRBJ2-7,CASSVDPPGHGEQYF,TGTGCCAGCAGCGTCGACCCTCCGGGCCACGGAGAGCAGTACTTC
TRBD1,NA,TRBV7-9,TRBJ2-7,CASSRTGSPYEQYF,TGTGCCAGCAGCAGGACAGGGTCCCCCTACGAGCAGTACTTC
TRBD1,NA,TRBV10-3,TRBJ1-1,CAISAIAGGNTEAFF,TGTGCCATCAGTGCTATTGCAGGGGGGAATACTGAAGCTTTCTTT
TRBD2,few,TRBV12-3/TRBV12-4,TRBJ2-7,CASSVQGGAGGEQYF,TGTGCCAGCAGTGTCCAGGGGGGAGCGGGGGGCGAGCAGTACTTC
TRBD1,many,TRBV20-1,TRBJ1-2,CSARDYRGVSYGYTF,TGCAGTGCTAGAGATTACAGGGGCGTCTCCTATGGCTACACCTTC
NA,few,TRBV12-3/TRBV12-4,TRBJ1-4,CASSPSGTVNEKLFF,TGTGCCAGCAGTCCATCCGGGACTGTTAATGAAAAACTGTTTTTT
TRBD1,many,TRBV10-3,TRBJ2-7,CAIRGTAYEQYF,TGTGCCATCAGGGGGACAGCCTACGAGCAGTACTTC
NA,many,TRBV7-2,TRBJ1-2,CASSLGQNYYGYTF,TGTGCCAGCAGCTTAGGCCAGAATTACTATGGCTACACCTTC
NA,NA,TRBV12-3/TRBV12-4,TRBJ1-5,CASIPSGGGTGSQPQHF,TGTGCCAGCATCCCCAGCGGAGGAGGAACAGGGAGTCAGCCCCAGCATTTT
NA,few,TRBV18,TRBJ1-1,CASSPMRVVNTEAFF,TGTGCCAGCTCACCAATGCGGGTGGTGAACACTGAAGCTTTCTTT
NA,NA,TRBV7-9,TRBJ2-5,CASSSGPPGELLETQYF,TGTGCCAGCAGCTCCGGTCCTCCCGGGGAGCTGTTAGAAACCCAGTACTTC
NA,NA,TRBV12-3/TRBV12-4,TRBJ1-1,CASSPMGSNTEAFF,TGTGCCAGCAGTCCAATGGGGTCCAACACTGAAGCTTTCTTT
TRBD2,NA,TRBV24-1,TRBJ2-7,CATSEAGLAGWDEQYF,TGTGCCACCAGTGAGGCGGGACTAGCGGGATGGGATGAGCAGTACTTC
TRBD1,NA,TRBV30,TRBJ1-1,CAWGTGVATEAFF,TGTGCCTGGGGGACAGGGGTAGCCACTGAAGCTTTCTTT
NA,NA,TRBV6-5,TRBJ1-6,CASSSADGDNSPLHF,TGTGCCAGCAGTTCCGCGGACGGGGACAATTCACCCCTCCACTTT
TRBD2,many,TRBV20-1,TRBJ2-6,CSARRVKGLAGAGANVLTF,TGCAGTGCCCGTCGCGTAAAAGGACTAGCGGGAGCTGGGGCCAACGTCCTGACTTTC
NA,many,TRBV12-3/TRBV12-4,TRBJ1-6,CASSLDASSYNSPLHF,TGTGCCAGCAGTTTGGATGCGAGCTCCTATAATTCACCCCTCCACTTT
TRBD1,few,TRBV7-2,TRBJ1-2,CASRGTGAFYGYTF,TGTGCCAGCCGTGGGACAGGGGCCTTCTATGGCTACACCTTC
NA,NA,TRBV6-2/TRBV6-3,TRBJ1-5,CASSYAFGEGSDQPQHF,TGTGCCAGCAGTTACGCGTTCGGGGAAGGTAGCGATCAGCCCCAGCATTTT
NA,NA,TRBV7-6,TRBJ1-4,CASSPGREKLFF,TGCGCCAGCAGCCCGGGTCGCGAAAAACTGTTTTTT
NA,NA,TRBV25-1,TRBJ2-2,CASTLTTGSGELFF,TGTGCCAGCACCCTAACAACGGGGTCCGGGGAGCTGTTTTTT
TRBD2,NA,TRBV19,TRBJ2-5,CASSNEGLAAQETQYF,TGTGCCAGTAGTAACGAGGGACTAGCGGCACAAGAGACCCAGTACTTC
TRBD1,NA,TRBV7-2,TRBJ2-7,CASSMWDRNYEQYF,TGTGCCAGCAGCATGTGGGACAGGAACTACGAGCAGTACTTC
NA,NA,TRBV6-2/TRBV6-3,TRBJ2-5,CASSRTAAGTQYF,TGTGCCAGCAGCCGCACGGCAGCCGGAACCCAGTACTTC
NA,few,TRBV29-1,TRBJ1-5,CSVEVGGAQHF,TGCAGCGTTGAGGTGGGGGGGGCCCAGCATTTT
NA,NA,TRBV15,TRBJ1-5,CATSRVRSYDSSNQPQHF,TGTGCCACCAGCAGAGTTAGGTCTTATGACAGTAGCAATCAGCCCCAGCATTTT
NA,NA,TRBV10-3,TRBJ1-1,CAISPGVAKMNTGAFF,TGTGCCATCAGCCCCGGGGTAGCCAAAATGAACACTGGAGCTTTCTTT
TRBD1,few,TRBV7-9,TRBJ1-5,CASSSTGLGNQPQHF,TGTGCCAGCAGCTCGACAGGGTTGGGCAATCAGCCCCAGCATTTT
TRBD2,many,TRBV15,TRBJ2-7,CATSRDFGGYEQYF,TGTGCCACCAGCAGAGATTTCGGGGGGTACGAGCAGTACTTC
NA,many,TRBV9,TRBJ1-4,CASSAGRNTQNEKLFF,TGTGCCAGCAGCGCCGGGAGGAACACTCAAAATGAAAAACTGTTTTTT
NA,many,TRBV5-8,TRBJ1-5,CASSLYGSNSNQPQHF,TGTGCCAGCAGCTTGTACGGAAGCAATAGCAATCAGCCCCAGCATTTT